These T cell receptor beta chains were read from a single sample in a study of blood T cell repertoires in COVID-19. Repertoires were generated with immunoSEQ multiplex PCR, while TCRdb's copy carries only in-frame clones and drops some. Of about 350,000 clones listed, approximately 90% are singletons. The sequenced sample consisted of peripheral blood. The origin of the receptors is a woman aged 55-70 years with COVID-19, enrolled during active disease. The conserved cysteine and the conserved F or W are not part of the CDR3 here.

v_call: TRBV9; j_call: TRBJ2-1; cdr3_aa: ASSVGRAQYNEQF
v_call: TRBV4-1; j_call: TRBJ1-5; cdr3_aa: ASSSGGRDQPQH
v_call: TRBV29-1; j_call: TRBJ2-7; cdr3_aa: SVRQGEREQY
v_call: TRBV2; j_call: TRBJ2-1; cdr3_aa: ASKRTSGAGEQF
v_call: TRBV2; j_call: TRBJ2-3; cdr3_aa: AGTTGDTQY
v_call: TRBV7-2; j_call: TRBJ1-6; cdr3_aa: ASSDWDSSYNSPLH
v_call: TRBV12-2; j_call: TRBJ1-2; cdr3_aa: ASRLAERAGAHYGYT
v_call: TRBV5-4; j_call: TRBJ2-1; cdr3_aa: ASSPGQGRGEQF
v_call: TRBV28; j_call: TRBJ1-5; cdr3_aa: ASDSINQPQH
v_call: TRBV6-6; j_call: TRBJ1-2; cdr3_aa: ASSYYGSSGGYT
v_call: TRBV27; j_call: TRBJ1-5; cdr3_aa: ASRLQGDKNQPQH
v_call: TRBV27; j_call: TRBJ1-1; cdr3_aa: ASSFRQGWTEAF
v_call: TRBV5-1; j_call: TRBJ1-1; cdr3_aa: ASSLGVNTEAF
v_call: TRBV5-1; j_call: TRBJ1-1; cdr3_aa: ASSLGLIQMNTEAF
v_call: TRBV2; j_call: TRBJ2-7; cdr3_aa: ASSERGGASYEQY